The source of this TCR beta chain is a study of cytotoxic CD8 clonotypes in ibrutinib-treated CLL. Some clones are missing from TCRdb's copy, which holds only in-frame ones; the method was immunoSEQ multiplex PCR. The sample carries some 85,000 clones, around 77% recorded once. Trimming took 5 bases from V and 5 from J, leaving 7 bases between them. CDR3 length: 11 residues. Germline V gene data show CDR1 as SGHRS and CDR2 as YFSETQ. Sequenced material: PBMCs, taken after 24 months of ibrutinib treatment. The sequence derives from a human donor with chronic lymphocytic leukemia. The gene calls are TRBV5-1 and TRBJ1-2, with TRBD1 as a possible D gene (5 bases). The CDR3 region has the DNA TGCGCCAGCAGGTCAGGGTATGGCTACACCTTC. Encoded protein: CASRSGYGYTF.